This is a list of T cell receptor beta chains from one sample in a study of blood T cell repertoires in COVID-19. Sequenced by immunoSEQ multiplex PCR; TCRdb stores in-frame clones only, minus some. The sample has around 160,000 clones; around 84% are singletons. Sequenced: PBMCs or T cells enriched from blood (not recorded which). These receptors were collected from a woman aged 45-65 years who had been exposed to COVID-19. CDR3s include the opening cysteine and the closing phenylalanine or tryptophan. Fields, in order: D gene, V gene, CDR3 length, J gene, clone size, CDR3 protein, CDR3 DNA. The D gene is left open where the match is weak. Some rows mark clone size as missing; the rest say once, few, many or name a class of expanded clone.

TRBD2	TRBV19	15	TRBJ2-2	.	CASSIEGPGGRPQFF	TGTGCCAGTAGTATTGAGGGCCCGGGGGGTCGACCACAGTTTTTT
TRBD1	TRBV7-9	17	TRBJ2-2	.	CASSPRTGGGHTGELFF	TGTGCCAGCAGCCCGAGGACAGGGGGCGGTCACACCGGGGAGCTGTTTTTT
TRBD1	TRBV27	14	TRBJ1-2	.	CASGRQGAYYGYTF	TGTGCCAGCGGACGACAGGGGGCTTACTATGGCTACACCTTC
TRBD1	TRBV5-4	16	TRBJ1-3	.	CASSRRQGVGENTIYF	TGTGCCAGCAGCAGACGACAGGGCGTTGGTGAAAACACCATATATTTT
.	TRBV3-1/TRBV3-2	16	TRBJ1-3	.	CASSQQTGHSGNTIYF	TGTGCCAGCAGCCAGCAGACAGGCCACTCTGGAAACACCATATATTTT
.	TRBV7-2	15	TRBJ1-2	.	CASSLEGSPNYGYTF	TGTGCCAGCAGCTTAGAGGGGTCCCCTAACTATGGCTACACCTTC
.	TRBV5-1	15	TRBJ2-6	.	CASSLISSGANVLTF	TGCGCCAGCAGCTTGATCAGCTCTGGGGCCAACGTCCTGACTTTC
.	TRBV6-4	13	TRBJ1-1	.	CASKAGFDTEAFF	TGTGCCAGCAAAGCAGGGTTTGACACTGAAGCTTTCTTT
TRBD2	TRBV9	19	TRBJ2-3	once	CASSVSPRPGGASTDTQYF	TGTGCCAGCAGCGTATCACCCCGCCCGGGGGGGGCTAGCACAGATACGCAGTATTTT
.	TRBV27	13	TRBJ1-2	.	CASSLRQYYGYTF	TGTGCCAGCAGTCTTAGACAGTACTATGGCTACACCTTC
TRBD2	TRBV5-4	15	TRBJ2-7	.	CASSPSGGLNYEQYF	TGTGCCAGCAGCCCTAGCGGGGGCCTAAATTACGAGCAGTACTTC
TRBD1	TRBV19	15	TRBJ1-5	.	CASSFGTGGSQPQHF	TGTGCCAGTAGTTTCGGGACAGGGGGCAGTCAGCCCCAGCATTTT
.	TRBV4-3	13	TRBJ2-7	.	CASSLRRAGEQYF	TGCGCCAGCAGCCTCCGGAGGGCCGGCGAGCAGTACTTC
TRBD2	TRBV7-9	17	TRBJ2-3	few	CASSPTLHSGSTDTQYF	TGTGCCAGCAGCCCGACCCTCCATAGCGGGAGCACAGATACGCAGTATTTT
.	TRBV6-2/TRBV6-3	15	TRBJ1-5	.	CASSSDDSRDQPQHF	TGTGCCAGCAGTTCCGACGACTCGCGAGATCAGCCCCAGCATTTT
.	TRBV10-3	13	TRBJ2-1	.	CAIRPTSINEQFF	TGTGCCATCAGGCCGACATCTATCAATGAGCAGTTCTTC
.	TRBV29-1	11	TRBJ2-7	few	CSVEADYEQYF	TGCAGCGTTGAGGCAGACTACGAGCAGTACTTC
.	TRBV5-6	15	TRBJ2-7	.	CASSFRRVGPYEQYF	TGTGCCAGCAGCTTCAGACGGGTAGGCCCCTACGAGCAGTACTTC
.	TRBV5-4	16	TRBJ1-2	.	CASSSRLREGDYGYTF	TGTGCCAGCAGTTCTCGACTCAGGGAGGGGGACTATGGCTACACCTTC
.	TRBV3-1/TRBV3-2	14	TRBJ2-3	.	CASSQDVTGRTQYF	TGTGCCAGCAGCCAAGATGTGACAGGGAGGACGCAGTATTTT
.	TRBV29-1	14	TRBJ1-1	.	CSVEQTGRHTEAFF	TGCAGCGTTGAGCAGACAGGAAGACACACTGAAGCTTTCTTT
TRBD2	TRBV7-8	15	TRBJ2-3	few	CASSFLSGRADTQYF	TGTGCCAGCAGCTTCCTAAGCGGGAGGGCAGATACGCAGTATTTT
TRBD2	TRBV7-2	15	TRBJ2-5	.	CASSSRLAAQETQYF	TGTGCCAGCAGTTCTAGACTAGCGGCTCAAGAGACCCAGTACTTC
TRBD1	TRBV5-4	16	TRBJ2-5	.	CASSSLQGDPQETQYF	TGTGCCAGCAGCTCTCTACAGGGGGACCCCCAAGAGACCCAGTACTTC
.	TRBV5-5	15	TRBJ1-4	.	CASSLGGGVNEKLFF	TGTGCCAGCAGCTTGGGTGGAGGGGTTAATGAAAAACTGTTTTTT
.	TRBV6-5	14	TRBJ2-1	.	CASSPRVILDEQFF	TGTGCCAGCAGCCCCCGGGTGATTTTAGATGAGCAGTTCTTC
.	TRBV5-4	17	TRBJ1-6	once	CASSPEGGSSYNSPLHF	TGTGCCAGCAGCCCTGAGGGCGGGAGCTCCTATAATTCACCCCTCCACTTT
.	TRBV7-9	16	TRBJ1-1	.	CASSQGLQKRAAEAFF	TGTGCCAGCAGCCAAGGGTTACAGAAGAGGGCCGCTGAAGCTTTCTTT
.	TRBV7-2	13	TRBJ1-4	.	CASSLAPSEKLFF	TGTGCCAGCAGCTTAGCCCCCTCGGAAAAACTGTTTTTT
.	TRBV11-2	14	TRBJ2-2	once	CASSRDTNTGELFF	TGTGCCAGCAGCCGGGACACAAACACCGGGGAGCTGTTTTTT
TRBD1	TRBV11-3	15	TRBJ2-5	.	CASSFRTGMRETQYF	TGTGCCAGCAGCTTCCGGACAGGGATGCGGGAGACCCAGTACTTC
TRBD2	TRBV5-1	16	TRBJ2-7	few	CASSSQRGHLPGEQYF	TGCGCCAGCAGCTCCCAGCGGGGCCACCTTCCGGGGGAGCAGTACTTC
.	TRBV4-1	14	TRBJ1-3	few	CASSQRGSGNTIYF	TGCGCCAGCAGCCAACGGGGTTCTGGAAACACCATATATTTT
TRBD2	TRBV5-4	15	TRBJ2-1	few	CASSAGTSGVGGQFF	TGTGCCAGCAGCGCGGGGACTAGCGGGGTCGGGGGGCAGTTCTTC
.	TRBV9	11	TRBJ1-2	.	CASSPRTENTF	TGTGCCAGCAGCCCACGCACGGAGAACACCTTC